The 6 T cell receptor beta chains reported below all come from one sample, sequenced in a study of memory CD4+ T cells and cytomegalovirus serostatus. TCRdb keeps only in-frame clones here, not all; method: immunoSEQ multiplex PCR. The sample lists roughly 60,000 clones; about 74% were seen once. The sort gate was single viable CD3+CD4+CD8-CD45RO+ cells for memory CD4+ T cells. Sequencing input: memory CD4+ T cells from blood. These receptors originate from an adult in good health and CMV-seronegative.

The V call is TRBV19, the J call TRBJ2-2; D gene unclear. V was cut by 4 bases and J by 1 base, with 7 bases left in between. Germline lookup yields CDR1 LNHDA and CDR2 SQIVND (reference sequence). The CDR3 consists of 14 residues. CDR3 region: CASSTRQNTGELFF. The DNA of the CDR3 is TGTGCCAGTAGTACTAGACAGAACACCGGGGAGCTGTTTTTT.

V is TRBV18 and J is TRBJ2-3; D is perhaps TRBD2 (5 bases). The CDR3 is 17 residues long. Trimming took off 1 base at V and 2 bases at J, with 16 bases between the two ends. Germline CDR1 KGHSH, CDR2 LQKENI. In DNA, the CDR3 is TGTGCCAGCTCACCACGAGGACTTCCAGGCTACACAGATACGCAGTATTTT. Translating gives CASSPRGLPGYTDTQYF.

The chain is built from TRBV21-1 and TRBJ1-5; TRBD1 was called by the table and not checked on the DNA. TRBV21-1 is designated a pseudogene. This CDR3 is 14 amino acids long. CDR3 in amino acids: CASSWTGVNQPQHF. As DNA, the CDR3 is TGTGCCAGCAGCTGGACAGGAGTCAATCAGCCCCAGCATTTT.

The chain has TRBV7-6 and TRBJ2-2; TRBD2 matches 8 bases. Losses at the gene ends were 6 bases for V and 0 bases for J; bases not matched to a gene: 3. CDR1 is SGHVS and CDR2 is FNYEAQ in the germline V gene. The CDR3 contains 15 residues. CDR3 DNA sequence: TGTGCCAGCAGACGGGGGGGGCCGAACACCGGGGAGCTGTTTTTT. Translated: CASRRGGPNTGELFF. Using reference TRBV7-6 and TRBJ2-2 for the parts outside the CDR3, the full variable domain is GAGVSQSPRYKVTKRGQDVALRCDPISGHVSLYWYRQALGQGPEFLTYFNYEAQQDKSGLPNDRFSAERPEGSISTLTIQRTEQRDSAMYRCASRRGGPNTGELFFGEGSRLTVL.

The V and J genes are TRBV10-3 and TRBJ2-6, with 9 positions matching TRBD1. J was trimmed by 2 bases and V by 4 bases; bases with no gene match: 6. CDR3 size: 17 residues. From germline, CDR1 is ENHRY and CDR2 SYGVKD. DNA of the CDR3: TGTGCCATCAGTGGGGACAGGGAGGAAGCTGGGGCCAACGTCCTGACTTTC. Translation: CAISGDREEAGANVLTF.

The chain is built from TRBV7-8 and TRBJ1-3; D unresolved. V was trimmed by 1 base and J by 4 bases, leaving 11 bases between them. The CDR3 spans 15 residues. The germline gives CDR1 SGHVS, CDR2 FQNEAQ. The CDR3 region has the DNA TGTGCCAGCAGCTTAGGGCAGTCATCCGGAAACACCATATATTTT. It codes for CASSLGQSSGNTIYF. The full variable domain, with the rest looked up from reference TRBV7-8 and TRBJ1-3, is GAGVSQSPRYKVAKRGQDVALRCDPISGHVSLFWYQQALGQGPEFLTYFQNEAQLDKSGLPSDRFFAERPEGSVSTLKIQRTQQEDSAVYLCASSLGQSSGNTIYFGEGSWLTVV.